The T cell receptor beta chain described here comes from a study of blood T cells in healthy people across ages. Overall study results and limits: Comparison with aged donors showed that long-lived donors had more naive CD4+ cells and higher diversity. There was a strong correlation between TCR beta diversity and naive T cell percentage. With age, beta diversity per million T cells declined roughly linearly, significantly by approximately 40.

Trimming left V 6 bases short and J 9 bases short, with 12 bases between. Germline CDR1 reads SQVTM; CDR2 reads ANQGSEA. The CDR3 totals 11 residues. A J-beta primer mix and a sample-barcoded 5' primer were used in a second PCR of about 7 to 12 cycles. TCRdb itself ran the 5' RACE reads through MiXCR, one entry per CDR3 protein. The table has approximately 1.5 million distinct CDR3 sequences, roughly two fifths seen once. Healthy Caucasians from Russia aged about 6 to 100 served as donors. This clonotype has just a few counts. The antigen remains unidentified. Sequenced sample: blood. The chain has TRBV29-1 and TRBJ1-5, with D tentatively TRBD1 (6 bases). The TCR originated in a woman between 18 and 29 years old in good health. This CDR3 reads CSVGGHGPQHF. In DNA form, the CDR3 reads TGCAGCGTGGGGGGGCACGGGCCCCAGCATTTT.